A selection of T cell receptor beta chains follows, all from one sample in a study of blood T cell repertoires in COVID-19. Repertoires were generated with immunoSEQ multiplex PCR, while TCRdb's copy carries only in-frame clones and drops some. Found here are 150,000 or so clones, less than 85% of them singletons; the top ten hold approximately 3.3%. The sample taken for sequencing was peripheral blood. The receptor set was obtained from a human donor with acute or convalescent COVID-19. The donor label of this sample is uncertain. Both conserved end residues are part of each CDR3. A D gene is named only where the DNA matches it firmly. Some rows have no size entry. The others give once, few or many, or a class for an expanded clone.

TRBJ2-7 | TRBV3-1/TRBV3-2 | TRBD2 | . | TGTGCCAGCAGCCAAATTTGGGGGGGCTCCTACGAGCAGTACTTC | CASSQIWGGSYEQYF
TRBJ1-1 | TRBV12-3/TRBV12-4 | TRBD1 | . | TGTGCCAGCTCGGGACAGGGAAACACTGAAGCTTTCTTT | CASSGQGNTEAFF
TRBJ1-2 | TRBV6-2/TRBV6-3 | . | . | TGTGCCAGCAGTTTGACAGTAAACTATGGCTACACCTTC | CASSLTVNYGYTF
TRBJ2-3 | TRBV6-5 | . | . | TGTGCCACAGTTTTAGCGGAACTCACAGATACGCAGTATTTT | CATVLAELTDTQYF
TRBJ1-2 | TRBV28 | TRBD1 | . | TGTGCCAGCAGAGGGACAGTCTATGGCTACACCTTC | CASRGTVYGYTF
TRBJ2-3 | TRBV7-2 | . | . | TGTGCCAGCAGCTTGACAGTGGATACGCAGTATTTT | CASSLTVDTQYF
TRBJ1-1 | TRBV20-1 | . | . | TGCAGTGCGCGTCTTGACACTGAAGCTTTCTTT | CSARLDTEAFF
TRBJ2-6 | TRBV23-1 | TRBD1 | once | TGCGCCAGCAGTTCAGCAGGGGGCCCCCTCGGGGCCAACGTCCTGACTTTC | CASSSAGGPLGANVLTF
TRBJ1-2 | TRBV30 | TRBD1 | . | TGCGCCTGGAACCGGGACAGGCCTGCTGGCTACACCTTC | CAWNRDRPAGYTF
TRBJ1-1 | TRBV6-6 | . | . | TGTGCCAGCAGTCCCCTGGGCCGGGAGAAGGGAAGGACTGAAGCTTTCTTT | CASSPLGREKGRTEAFF
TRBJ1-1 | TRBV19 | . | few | TGTGCCAGTAGTCCAGGACAGTTCAGGGACACTGAAGCTTTCTTT | CASSPGQFRDTEAFF
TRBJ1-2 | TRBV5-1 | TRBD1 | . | TGCGCCAGCAGCTTCACACCGGGACAGGGAGAGGGAGGCTACACCTTC | CASSFTPGQGEGGYTF
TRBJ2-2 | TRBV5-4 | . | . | TGTGCCAGCAGCTTGGATGGCGGGACGAACACCGGGGAGCTGTTTTTT | CASSLDGGTNTGELFF
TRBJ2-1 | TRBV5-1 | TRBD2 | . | TGCGCCAGCAGTACGACTAGCGGTTCCTACAATGAGCAGTTCTTC | CASSTTSGSYNEQFF
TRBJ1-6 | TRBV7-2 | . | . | TGTGCCAGCAGCTTAGCAGGAACGGGTAATTCACCCCTCCACTTT | CASSLAGTGNSPLHF
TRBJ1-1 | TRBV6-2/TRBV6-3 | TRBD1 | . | TGTGCCAGCAGTTCCACCGGGACAGGGGCCGGAGGTAGGGAGGCTTTCTTT | CASSSTGTGAGGREAFF
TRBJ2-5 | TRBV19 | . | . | TGTGCCAGCACCCGAACGGGGGTCTCCCCGGAGACCCAGTACTTC | CASTRTGVSPETQYF
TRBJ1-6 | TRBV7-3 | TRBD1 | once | TGTGCCAGCAGTACAGGGGGTTTTTCACCCCTCCACTTT | CASSTGGFSPLHF
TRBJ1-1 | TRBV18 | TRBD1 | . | TGTGCCAGCTCACGGGACAGGAAGAACACTGAAGCTTTCTTT | CASSRDRKNTEAFF
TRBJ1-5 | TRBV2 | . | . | TGTGCCAGCAGTACCAGGAATCAGCCCCAGCATTTT | CASSTRNQPQHF
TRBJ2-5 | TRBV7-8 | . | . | TGTGCCAGCAGCTTAGCGGAGCGGATCCAAGAGACCCAGTACTTC | CASSLAERIQETQYF
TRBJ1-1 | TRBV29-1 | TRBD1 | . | TGCAGCGTTGGGGACTACAGGGGGACTGAAGCTTTCTTT | CSVGDYRGTEAFF
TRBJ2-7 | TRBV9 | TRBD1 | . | TGTGCCAGCAGCCCGACAGGGAGCAACTCCTACGAGCAGTACTTC | CASSPTGSNSYEQYF
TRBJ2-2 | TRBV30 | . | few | TGTGCCTGGAGTGTCCAGGGGAGCGGGGAGCTGTTTTTT | CAWSVQGSGELFF
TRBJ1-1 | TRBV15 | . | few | TGTGCCACCAGCAGCGTGGCAGGCACTGAAGCTTTCTTT | CATSSVAGTEAFF
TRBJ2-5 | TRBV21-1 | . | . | TGTGCCAGCAGTACAGGGCGCCGAGAGACCCAGTACTTC | CASSTGRRETQYF
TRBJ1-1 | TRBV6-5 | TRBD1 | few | TGTGCCAGCATCCGGGACAGGGGTGAAGCTTTCTTT | CASIRDRGEAFF
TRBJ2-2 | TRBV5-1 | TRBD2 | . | TGCGCCAGCAGCCCGGGCTCCGGACTAGTCGGCACCGGGGAGCTGTTTTTT | CASSPGSGLVGTGELFF
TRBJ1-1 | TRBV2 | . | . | TGTGCCAGCAGTGTTAGCCGCGGCAGGGACACTGAAGCTTTCTTT | CASSVSRGRDTEAFF
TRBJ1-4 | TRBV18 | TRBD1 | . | TGTGCCAGCTCACAGGGACAGATTACAACTAATGAAAAACTGTTTTTT | CASSQGQITTNEKLFF
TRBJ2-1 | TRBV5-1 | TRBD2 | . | TGCGCCAGCAGCTCCCTCCTAGCGGGGGCCAACAATGAGCAGTTCTTC | CASSSLLAGANNEQFF
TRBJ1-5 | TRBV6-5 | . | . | TGTGCCAGCAGTCGACAGGTAACCAATCAGCCCCAGCATTTT | CASSRQVTNQPQHF
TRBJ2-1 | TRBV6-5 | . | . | TGTGCCAGCTATCCAACAGGGTTTTTGGACAATGAGCAGTTCTTC | CASYPTGFLDNEQFF
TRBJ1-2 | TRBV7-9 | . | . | TGTGCCAGCAGCTTATATGAGGCGAATGGCTACACCTTC | CASSLYEANGYTF
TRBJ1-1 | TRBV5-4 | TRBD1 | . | TGTGCCAGCAGCTATACAGGGGCCACTGAAGCTTTCTTT | CASSYTGATEAFF
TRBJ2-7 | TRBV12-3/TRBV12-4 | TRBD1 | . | TGTGCCAGCAGTCCACAGGGGAACGAGCAGTACTTC | CASSPQGNEQYF
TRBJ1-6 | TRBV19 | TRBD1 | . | TGTGCCAGTAGTGGCGCCGGGACAGGGAGGTCACCCCTCCACTTT | CASSGAGTGRSPLHF
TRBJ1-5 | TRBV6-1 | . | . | TGTGCCAGCAGTGAACGGCGGAATCAGCCCCAGCATTTT | CASSERRNQPQHF
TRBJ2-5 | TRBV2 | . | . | TGTGCCAGCAGGAGAGGGGGGGGCAGGGAGGAGACCCAGTACTTC | CASRRGGGREETQYF
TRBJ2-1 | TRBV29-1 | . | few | TGCAGCGTTGAAGAAGAGGCGGGGAGCTCCTACAATGAGCAGTTCTTC | CSVEEEAGSSYNEQFF
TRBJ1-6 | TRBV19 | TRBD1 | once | TGTGCCAGTAGAGTCGCGACAGGGAAAGGGGGCAGATCACCCCTCCACTTT | CASRVATGKGGRSPLHF
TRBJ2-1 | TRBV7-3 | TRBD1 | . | TGTGCCAGCAGCTTAACGTCTTACACCCGACAGGGGACCTACAATGAGCAGTTCTTC | CASSLTSYTRQGTYNEQFF
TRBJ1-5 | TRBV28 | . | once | TGTGCCAGCAGTTTGAGGGAAGCCCAGCATTTT | CASSLREAQHF
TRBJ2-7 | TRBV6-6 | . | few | TGTGCCACCCTCTCGACCGGGGAGCAGTACTTC | CATLSTGEQYF
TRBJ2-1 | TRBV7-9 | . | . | TGTGCCAGCAGCCTAGGGGCAGGGGGGTACAATGAGCAGTTCTTC | CASSLGAGGYNEQFF
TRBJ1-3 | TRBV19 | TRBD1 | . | TGTGCCAGCCAGACAGGGGGCGTTGGAAACACCATATATTTT | CASQTGGVGNTIYF
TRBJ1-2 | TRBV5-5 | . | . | TGTGCCAGCACGACAGACTATGGCTACACCTTC | CASTTDYGYTF
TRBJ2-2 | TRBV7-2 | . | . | TGTGCCAGCAGCTTAGGGTGGGGCACGAACACCGGGGAGCTGTTTTTT | CASSLGWGTNTGELFF
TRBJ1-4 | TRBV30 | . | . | TGTGCCTGGAGTCGGTTAGGGGGAACTAATGAAAAACTGTTTTTT | CAWSRLGGTNEKLFF
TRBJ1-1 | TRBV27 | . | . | TGTGCCAGCAAACCCACGGACCCAGGGTTCAGGGGAGAGGAAGTAGCTGAAGCTTTCTTT | CASKPTDPGFRGEEVAEAFF